What follows are 13 T cell receptor beta chains derived from one specimen sequenced in a study of PD-1 blockade in mismatch repair-deficient tumors. The repertoire was sequenced with immunoSEQ multiplex PCR; TCRdb's copy has only in-frame clones and lacks some. The sample consists of roughly 16,000 clones, approximately 83% of them appearing once. The material was PBMCs, obtained 4 weeks after starting pembrolizumab. These receptors came from an adult with mismatch repair-deficient cancer.

V usage is TRBV5-1 and J usage is TRBJ2-1, with D tentatively TRBD2 (6 bases). Germline values: CDR1 SGHRS, CDR2 YFSETQ. The CDR3 covers 14 residues. V lost 4 bases to trimming and J lost 6 bases, with 14 bases between them. CDR3 in DNA: TGCGCCAGCAGCCCTAGCGCGGGGATCAATGAGCAGTTCTTC. Translation gives CASSPSAGINEQFF. The whole variable domain, filled in from reference TRBV5-1 and TRBJ2-1, reads KAGVTQTPRYLIKTRGQQVTLSCSPISGHRSVSWYQQTPGQGLQFLFEYFSETQRNKGNFPGRFSGRQFSNSRSEMNVSTLELGDSALYLCASSPSAGINEQFFGPGTRLTVL.

V and J are TRBV2 and TRBJ1-3, with D tentatively TRBD1 (6 bases). Germline V lookup: CDR1 SNHLY, CDR2 FYNNEI. This CDR3 contains 16 residues. Deletions cut 4 bases from V and 0 bases from J, with 13 bases between. The CDR3 protein is CASSVWDIRSGNTIYF. The DNA of the CDR3 is TGTGCCAGCAGTGTTTGGGACATCCGCTCTGGAAACACCATATATTTT.

This clone occurred once. The chain carries TRBV2 and TRBJ2-2, with D uncertain. Trimming removed 6 bases at V and 3 bases at J, with 14 bases between. Germline CDR1 is SNHLY and CDR2 is FYNNEI. CDR3 length equals 15 residues. The CDR3 nucleotides are TGTGCCAGCAGGGTGAGCCTGACACACACCGGGGAGCTGTTTTTT. Translating gives CASRVSLTHTGELFF.

The table lists this clone with a count of one. The V and J genes are TRBV5-8 and TRBJ2-7; D unresolved. The V end was cut by 0 bases, the J end by 0 bases, with 19 bases between. The CDR3 extends over 18 amino acids. CDR1 and CDR2 from the germline V gene are SGHTS and YDEGEE. CDR3 DNA sequence: TGTGCCAGCAGCTTGGGTCATTTCCAGCAGGCCCTCTCCTACGAGCAGTACTTC. Translation: CASSLGHFQQALSYEQYF.

V is TRBV5-1 and J is TRBJ2-2; TRBD1 matches at 9 bases. The CDR3 runs 17 residues. CDR1 and CDR2 from the germline V gene are SGHRS and YFSETQ. The ends lost 0 bases at V and 8 bases at J; junction bases unmatched: 11. The CDR3 DNA reads as TGCGCCAGCAGCTTGGCTCCGCCGGGACAGGGTACTGGGGAGCTGTTTTTT. This sequence encodes CASSLAPPGQGTGELFF.

The V gene is TRBV5-1, the J gene TRBJ1-2, with TRBD1 as a possible D gene (6 bases). The CDR3 extends over 13 amino acids. Per germline, CDR1 SGHRS and CDR2 YFSETQ. Trimming left V 4 bases short and J 8 bases short, with 15 bases between. CDR3 bases: TGCGCCAGCAGCCCTACGACAGGCGGCGGCTACACCTTC. Its translation: CASSPTTGGGYTF.

The chain has TRBV29-1 and TRBJ1-2; D call uncertain. Germline V CDR1 and CDR2: SQVTM, ANQGSEA. Deletions cut 7 bases from V and 2 bases from J, with 11 bases between. The CDR3 has 12 amino acids. CDR3 coding DNA: TGCAGCGCTGAGGGCCCGAACTATGGCTACACCTTC. Its translation: CSAEGPNYGYTF.

J is TRBJ2-7 and V is TRBV6-1, with 7 nucleotides matching TRBD1. This CDR3 contains 15 residues. V lost 5 bases to trimming and J lost 1 base; unmatched junction nucleotides: 8. The V gene's germline CDR1 is MNHNS and CDR2 SASEGT. The CDR3 region has the DNA TGTGCCAGCAGTTCCCGGTACAGGGGATCCTACGAGCAGTACTTC. Amino acid sequence: CASSSRYRGSYEQYF.

The count of this clone is one. The genes are TRBV11-2 and TRBJ1-4; D call uncertain. Trimming removed 0 bases at V and 2 bases at J, with 4 bases between. Germline loops: CDR1 SGHAT, CDR2 FQNNGV. The CDR3 has 14 amino acids. CDR3 sequence (DNA): TGTGCCAGCAGCTTAGAGCGGACTAATGAAAAACTGTTTTTT. Translated: CASSLERTNEKLFF. The full variable domain, rest sourced from reference TRBV11-2 and TRBJ1-4, is EAGVAQSPRYKIIEKRQSVAFWCNPISGHATLYWYQQILGQGPKLLIQFQNNGVVDDSQLPKDRFSAERLKGVDSTLKIQPAKLEDSAVYLCASSLERTNEKLFFGSGTQLSVL.

The rearrangement joins TRBV18 to TRBJ2-2; D is undetermined. Germline CDR1 KGHSH, CDR2 LQKENI. Trimming pared 3 bases from V and 6 bases from J, leaving 5 bases between. This CDR3 spans 12 amino acids. The CDR3 DNA follows: TGTGCCAGCTCACCCGAGGCCGGGGAGCTGTTTTTT. Protein: CASSPEAGELFF.

This chain joins TRBV30 and TRBJ2-7, with 11 bases identical to TRBD2. From germline, CDR1 is GTSNPN and CDR2 SVGIG (reference sequence). The CDR3 runs 15 residues. With V trimmed by 5 bases and J by 0 bases, 6 bases remained unmatched. As DNA, the CDR3 is TGTGCCTGGGGTCGGACTAGCGGGTTCTCCTACGAGCAGTACTTC. Translating it yields CAWGRTSGFSYEQYF.

The gene calls are TRBV5-4 and TRBJ2-5, with D perhaps matching TRBD2 (6 bases). The CDR3 sequence is 15 residues long. The V end lost 1 base, the J end lost 0 bases, and 10 bases lay between the germline ends. CDR1 is SGHNT and CDR2 is YYREEE in the germline V gene (reference sequence). The CDR3 coding sequence is TGTGCCAGCAGCTTGTCGGTAGCGGACCAAGAGACCCAGTACTTC. It codes for CASSLSVADQETQYF.

The chain links TRBV28 to TRBJ1-2; 9 nucleotides align to TRBD1. The germline gives CDR1 MDHEN, CDR2 SYDVKM. The ends lost 7 bases at V and 4 bases at J; junction bases unmatched: 16. The CDR3 totals 17 residues. The CDR3 loop reads CASTLTRVQGAVYGYTF. The CDR3 nucleotides read TGTGCCAGCACCCTAACCAGAGTACAGGGGGCTGTCTATGGCTACACCTTC.